The 30 T cell receptor beta chains listed next were all sequenced from one sample in a study of blood T cells in healthy people across ages. Next came a second PCR, run for about 7 to 12 cycles, which used a sample-barcoded 5' primer along with a J-beta primer mix. TCRdb reanalysed the 5' RACE reads using MiXCR and keeps one entry per CDR3 protein. There are hundreds of thousands of distinct CDR3 sequences in the sample; around a quarter occur only once, and 9.4% lies in the top ten. These data also formed part of another study, on T cells of mothers and their children.

The specimen was blood. Receptors were obtained from a boy aged 5-17 years in good health.

This chain joins TRBV10-3 and TRBJ2-2; weak D call: TRBD1 (6 bases). Trimming took off 6 bases at V and 0 bases at J, with 11 bases between the two ends. The CDR3 has 15 amino acids. From germline, CDR1 is ENHRY and CDR2 SYGVKD. CDR3 region: CAISGQFANTGELFF. The DNA for the CDR3 is TGTGCCATCAGCGGACAGTTCGCGAACACCGGGGAGCTGTTTTTT.

This clonotype occurred a few times. The rearrangement links TRBV7-9 to TRBJ2-5; D remains ambiguous. The CDR3 totals 16 residues. The ends were cut back, 5 bases at V and 5 bases at J, with 21 bases in the middle. Germline CDR1 and CDR2: SEHNR and FQNEAQ (reference sequence). DNA for the CDR3: TGTGCCAGCAGCACCCGAGCGTGGGTCCTTGGGGAGACCCAGTACTTC. Its protein product is CASSTRAWVLGETQYF. Variable domain in full (rest from reference TRBV7-9 and TRBJ2-5): DTGVSQNPRHKITKRGQNVTFRCDPISEHNRLYWYRQTLGQGPEFLTYFQNEAQLEKSRLLSDRFSAERPKGSFSTLEIQRTEQGDSAMYLCASSTRAWVLGETQYFGPGTRLLVL.

Only a few counts were recorded for this clonotype. The CDR3 bases are TGTGCCAGCAGTTCGTTGACATCGGGACATACTACCCAAGAGACCCAGTACTTC. The encoded protein is CASSSLTSGHTTQETQYF. The V gene is TRBV28, the J gene TRBJ2-5; a weak D match, TRBD1 (6 bases). Germline V lookup: CDR1 MDHEN, CDR2 SYDVKM. V shed 4 bases and J shed 1 base, with 22 bases lying between them. The CDR3 is made up of 18 amino acids. The entire variable domain, with the rest obtained from reference TRBV28 and TRBJ2-5, is as follows: DVKVTQSSRYLVKRTGEKVFLECVQDMDHENMFWYRQDPGLGLRLIYFSYDVKMKEKGDIPEGYSVSREKKERFSLILESASTNQTSMYLCASSSLTSGHTTQETQYFGPGTRLLVL.

This sequence joins TRBV29-1 and TRBJ2-3; no reliable D call. Germline CDR1 is SQVTM and CDR2 is ANQGSEA. Deletions cut 6 bases from V and 5 bases from J, with 6 bases between. The CDR3 runs to 10 residues. CDR3 sequence: CSVPGDTQYF. The CDR3 DNA follows: TGCAGCGTCCCGGGAGATACGCAGTATTTT.

The rearrangement joins TRBV7-2 to TRBJ1-3; D ambiguous. The CDR3 has 15 residues. V was trimmed by 5 bases and J by 3 bases, leaving 14 bases between them. The germline CDR1 and CDR2 sequences are SGHTA and FQGNSA. DNA for the CDR3: TGTGCCAGCAGCCCGTCGACATGGGGTGGAAACACCATATATTTT. Its protein is CASSPSTWGGNTIYF.

This clonotype was observed a handful of times. The genes are TRBV29-1 and TRBJ1-1; 11 positions agree with TRBD1. Unmatched junction bases numbered 10, after V lost 6 bases and J lost 1 base. The CDR3 runs 16 residues. In germline, CDR1 is SQVTM, CDR2 ANQGSEA. The CDR3 sequence is CSVMGTGGRPNTEAFF. The CDR3 DNA reads TGCAGCGTGATGGGGACAGGGGGACGCCCGAACACTGAAGCTTTCTTT.

The chain joins TRBV12-3 or TRBV12-4 to TRBJ2-5; 15 bases map to TRBD2. This CDR3 is built from 15 residues. Trimming took 5 bases from V and 5 from J; bases not matched to a gene: 3. DNA for the CDR3: TGTGCCAGCAGTGGGACTAGCGGGAGGTGGGAGACCCAGTACTTC. It is translated as CASSGTSGRWETQYF.

There are a few counts of this clonotype. The chain carries TRBV5-1 and TRBJ1-2; no clear D gene. The CDR3 length is 15 residues. Trimming pared 0 bases from V and 2 bases from J, leaving 11 bases between. The V gene's germline CDR1 is SGHRS and CDR2 YFSETQ. The CDR3 sequence is CASSLAGQPNYGYTF. The CDR3 DNA is TGCGCCAGCAGCTTGGCGGGTCAACCGAACTATGGCTACACCTTC.

This clonotype was counted only a few times. The chain combines TRBV6-6 with TRBJ2-7; D is unresolved. This CDR3 is 11 amino acids long. Germline CDR1 MNHNY, CDR2 SVGAGI (reference sequence). V was shortened by 3 bases and J by 5 bases, with 5 bases between the two germline ends. The CDR3 spells CASSYHHEQYF. The CDR3 DNA reads as TGTGCCAGCAGTTATCACCACGAGCAGTACTTC.

The J gene is TRBJ2-5, the V gene TRBV2, with 9 nucleotides matching TRBD2. CDR3 length: 14 residues. Trimming at V came to 6 bases and at J to 4 bases, leaving 6 bases not matched to a gene. CDR1 is SNHLY, CDR2 FYNNEI, per germline. In DNA, the CDR3 is TGTGCCAGCAGAGGGGCGGGGGGGCGAGAGACCCAGTACTTC. This codes for CASRGAGGRETQYF. The full variable domain, in which reference TRBV2 and TRBJ2-5 provide the parts outside the CDR3, is EPEVTQTPSHQVTQMGQEVILRCVPISNHLYFYWYRQILGQKVEFLVSFYNNEISEKSEIFDDQFSVERPDGSNFTLKIRSTKLEDSAMYFCASRGAGGRETQYFGPGTRLLVL.

The V and J genes are TRBV4-1 and TRBJ2-3; 7 bases align to TRBD2. The trim removed 7 bases at V and 2 bases at J, leaving 15 bases unmatched. Germline V gene lookup returns CDR1 MGHRA and CDR2 YSYEKL. The length of the CDR3 is 17 residues. The CDR3 nucleotides read TGCGCCAGCACCCCCCAGGGAACTAGCGTCCCCACAGATACGCAGTATTTT. It encodes CASTPQGTSVPTDTQYF.

This chain uses TRBV7-2 with TRBJ2-5; TRBD1 matches at 8 bases. The closer fit of TRBJ2-1 to the DNA end suggests the J call may be wrong. The CDR3 is 17 residues long. The germline gives CDR1 SGHTA, CDR2 FQGNSA. The CDR3, as DNA: TGTGCCAGCAGCCTCAATGAGAGACAGGGGAGATCCAATGAGCAGTTCTTC. Translation gives CASSLNERQGRSNEQFF.

The chain links TRBV14 to TRBJ1-1; D gene unclear. CDR1 and CDR2 (germline): SGHDN, FVKESK. CDR3 length: 18 amino acids. With 3 bases removed from V and 4 bases from J, the gap between germline ends came to 24 bases. CDR3 in DNA: TGTGCCAGCAGCCATAAGAGAGGAGAGGGAACGGTTGGCACTGAAGCTTTCTTT. As protein: CASSHKRGEGTVGTEAFF.

The genes are TRBV11-2 and TRBJ1-1, with a possible D match to TRBD1 (6 bases). The CDR3 contains 16 residues. V was trimmed by 1 base and J by 4 bases, leaving 16 bases between them. Germline V lookup: CDR1 SGHAT, CDR2 FQNNGV. CDR3 amino acids: CASSLGWRGLGTEAFF. DNA of the CDR3: TGTGCCAGCAGCTTAGGGTGGCGGGGGCTGGGCACTGAAGCTTTCTTT.

The chain has TRBV3-1 and TRBJ2-1; D is unclear. The J call may be faulty, since TRBJ2-7 better matches the DNA end. The CDR3 spans 14 residues. Germline CDR1 LGHDT, CDR2 YNNKEL (reference sequence). CDR3 sequence reads: CASSQMGSTYEQYF. DNA of the CDR3: TGTGCCAGCAGCCAAATGGGCTCGACTTACGAGCAGTACTTC.

The table lists this clonotype with a few counts. The chain employs TRBV14 and TRBJ2-6, with no clear D. Germline lookup yields CDR1 SGHDN and CDR2 FVKESK. The CDR3 contains 16 residues. Between the trimmed V and J ends, which lost 8 bases and 0 bases, there was a span of 14 bases. CDR3 residues: CASARAVPSGANVLTF. The CDR3 nucleotides read TGTGCCAGCGCACGGGCGGTGCCCTCTGGGGCCAACGTCCTGACTTTC.

The rearrangement joins TRBV3-1 to TRBJ2-5, with TRBD1 identical over 7 bases. The assigned J gene may be wrong: the sequence end matches TRBJ2-7 better. From germline, CDR1 is LGHDT and CDR2 YNNKEL (reference sequence). This CDR3 has 18 residues. The CDR3 spells CASIKYVQGRELSYEQYF. The CDR3 nucleotides are TGTGCCAGCATCAAATACGTACAGGGGCGAGAACTATCCTACGAGCAGTACTTC.

V and J are TRBV7-9 and TRBJ1-4, with 7 bases aligning to TRBD1. Germline V gene sequence: CDR1 SEHNR, CDR2 FQNEAQ (reference sequence). The trim removed 8 bases at V and 3 bases at J, leaving 9 bases unmatched. The CDR3 spans 15 residues. CDR3 region: CASSTDRAANEKLFF. In DNA, the CDR3 is TGTGCCAGCTCTACCGACAGGGCTGCTAATGAAAAACTGTTTTTT.

This chain links TRBV29-1 with TRBJ2-5; 9 bases map to TRBD2. The assigned J gene may be wrong: the sequence end matches TRBJ2-7 better. The CDR3 spans 14 residues. The germline V gene encodes CDR1 SQVTM and CDR2 ANQGSEA. The CDR3 here is CSVEFSGRIHEQYF. In nucleotides, the CDR3 is TGCAGCGTTGAATTTAGCGGGAGAATCCACGAGCAGTACTTC.

This clonotype was detected a few times. This chain uses TRBV12-3 or TRBV12-4 with TRBJ2-5; 8 bases fit TRBD2. The J call may be incorrect, as the DNA end agrees better with TRBJ2-1. This CDR3 spans 16 amino acids. The CDR3 here is CASSSPRAGVFNEQFF. CDR3 nucleotides: TGTGCCAGCAGTTCACCTCGAGCGGGAGTGTTCAATGAGCAGTTCTTC.

The chain recombines TRBV3-1 with TRBJ1-4; D may be TRBD1 (5 bases). The CDR3 is 14 amino acids. Per the germline V gene, CDR1 is LGHDT and CDR2 is YNNKEL (reference sequence). Trimming shortened V by 3 bases and J by 7 bases, and 12 bases separated the two germline ends. For the CDR3, the DNA is TGTGCCAGCAGCCACGTGACAGCCCCTGAAAAACTGTTTTTT. This translates into CASSHVTAPEKLFF.

This clonotype was observed a single time. The rearrangement uses TRBV6-5 and TRBJ2-5; the match to TRBD1 covers 8 bases. V shed 6 bases and J 3 bases; nucleotides not matched to a gene: 15. CDR1 and CDR2 from the germline V gene are MNHEY and SVGAGI. This CDR3 is 17 amino acids long. CDR3 sequence reads: CASRPDRGLVYEETQYF. CDR3 sequence (DNA): TGTGCCAGCAGACCAGACAGGGGTTTGGTCTACGAAGAGACCCAGTACTTC.

This clonotype was detected only a few times. The chain recombines TRBV20-1 with TRBJ1-2, with a tentative D call TRBD1 (5 bases). This CDR3 has 13 amino acids. Trimming removed 3 bases at V and 2 bases at J, with 10 bases between. From germline, CDR1 is DFQATT and CDR2 SNEGSKA (reference sequence). In nucleotides, the CDR3 is TGCAGTGCTAGGGGGACGGACAACTATGGCTACACCTTC. Amino acids: CSARGTDNYGYTF.

This clonotype was counted only a few times. V usage is TRBV29-1 and J usage is TRBJ2-7; tentative D call: TRBD1 (6 bases). V was clipped by 4 bases and J by 4 bases, with 14 bases between them. The germline V gene has CDR1 SQVTM and CDR2 ANQGSEA. This CDR3 contains 13 residues. The CDR3, as DNA: TGCAGCGTTGTTACAGGGTTAAGGTACGAGCAGTACTTC. Translation gives CSVVTGLRYEQYF.

V and J are TRBV19 and TRBJ2-5; 7 bases align to TRBD2. The J call may be faulty, since TRBJ2-7 better matches the DNA end. Per germline, CDR1 LNHDA and CDR2 SQIVND (reference sequence). The CDR3 has 14 amino acids. DNA for the CDR3: TGTGCCAGTAGTATGAGGGGAGGGAGTAACGAGCAGTACTTC. Its translation is CASSMRGGSNEQYF.

This clonotype was counted a few times. The rearrangement uses TRBV28 and TRBJ2-7, with D unresolved. CDR1 and CDR2 (germline): MDHEN, SYDVKM. This CDR3 comprises 12 residues. V gave up 6 bases and J gave up 3 bases, with 9 bases separating them. The DNA for the CDR3 is TGTGCCAGCAGCTTTAGCTTCTACGAGCAGTACTTC. Translated, it gives CASSFSFYEQYF.

J is TRBJ2-2 and V is TRBV9, with TRBD2 identical over 8 bases. The ends lost 2 bases at V and 1 base at J; junction bases unmatched: 4. CDR3 length equals 16 residues. Germline CDR1 SGDLS, CDR2 YYNGEE. CDR3 protein: CASSVMTSENTGELFF. Here the CDR3 DNA reads TGTGCCAGCAGCGTGATGACTAGCGAGAACACCGGGGAGCTGTTTTTT.

V usage is TRBV7-6 and J usage is TRBJ2-5; no definite D call. Trimming left V 5 bases short and J 11 bases short, with 15 bases between. Germline V CDR1 and CDR2: SGHVS, FNYEAQ. This CDR3 spans 12 amino acids. CDR3 protein: CASSGENGEQYF. CDR3 bases: TGTGCCAGCAGCGGCGAAAACGGAGAGCAGTACTTC.

This clonotype came up a few times. The V gene is TRBV3-1, the J gene TRBJ2-5; D perhaps matches TRBD2 (5 bases). Gene TRBJ2-1 matches the end of the DNA better, so the J call may be wrong. CDR1 is LGHDT, CDR2 YNNKEL, per germline (reference sequence). This CDR3 has 15 residues. DNA for the CDR3: TGTGCCAGCAGCCTTAGCGCGGATCGTCCGATCGAGCAGTTCTTC. Translating gives CASSLSADRPIEQFF.

This clonotype appeared a few times. The chain carries TRBV29-1 and TRBJ1-2; D not certain. Germline CDR1 and CDR2: SQVTM and ANQGSEA. Trimming shortened V by 7 bases and J by 8 bases, and 23 bases separated the two germline ends. The CDR3 has 14 amino acids. The CDR3 reads CSASPTWAAAGYTF. CDR3 DNA sequence: TGCAGCGCTTCACCGACCTGGGCAGCTGCGGGCTACACCTTC.